These T cell receptor beta chains were read from a single sample in a study of graft-versus-host responses after intestinal transplantation. Their cognate antigens are unknown. Only in-frame clones appear in the TCRdb table, and some are missing; sequencing was by immunoSEQ multiplex PCR. The sample yields approximately 120,000 clones, approximately 94% seen once. Sequenced material: unstimulated CD4+ T cells sorted from spleen or lymph node cells, taken before intestinal transplant. Source of these receptors: a human donor who received an intestinal transplant. Both conserved end residues are part of each CDR3. The order of the fields is D gene, J gene, clone size, V gene, CDR3 protein, CDR3 DNA. The D gene is left open where the match is weak. A clone size is listed for some rows: how often the clone was seen (once, few, many), or a class if it is expanded.

NA TRBJ1-3 NA TRBV4-1 CASREGRGNTIYF TGCGCCAGCAGGGAGGGCCGTGGAAACACCATATATTTT
NA TRBJ2-3 NA TRBV6-1 CASSEAGYSTDTQYF TGTGCCAGCAGTGAAGCCGGGTATAGCACAGATACGCAGTATTTT
TRBD1 TRBJ1-1 once TRBV2 CASRRETGGFFDTEAFF TGTGCCAGCCGGCGGGAGACAGGGGGCTTTTTCGACACTGAAGCTTTCTTT
NA TRBJ1-5 NA TRBV6-1 CASRDNQQPQHF TGTGCCAGCAGGGATAATCAGCAGCCCCAGCATTTT
TRBD1 TRBJ2-7 NA TRBV2 CALGGGYEQYF TGTGCCCTAGGGGGCGGGTACGAGCAGTACTTC
NA TRBJ1-1 NA TRBV6-5 CASSRGAFGTEAFF TGTGCCAGCAGTAGGGGGGCATTCGGGACTGAAGCTTTCTTT
NA TRBJ1-1 NA TRBV2 CASSSEGAFF TGTGCCAGCAGCTCCGAGGGGGCTTTCTTT
NA TRBJ1-3 NA TRBV6-1 CASSEGTGNTIYF TGTGCCAGCAGTGAAGGGACAGGAAACACCATATATTTT
NA TRBJ1-5 NA TRBV21-1 CASSNRHRGNQPQHF TGTGCCAGCAGCAATCGTCACAGGGGAAATCAGCCCCAGCATTTT
NA TRBJ2-1 NA TRBV5-1 CASSVEGGPYNEQFF TGCGCCAGCAGCGTAGAAGGGGGGCCATACAATGAGCAGTTCTTC
NA TRBJ2-1 NA TRBV6-1 CASSGSSSYNEQFF TGTGCCAGCAGTGGAAGCAGCTCCTACAATGAGCAGTTCTTC
TRBD1 TRBJ2-2 once TRBV7-3 CATRRQGQGGELFF TGTGCCACGAGGCGACAGGGACAGGGCGGGGAGCTGTTTTTT
TRBD1 TRBJ1-4 NA TRBV7-9 CASSPNRGTNEKLFF TGTGCCAGCAGCCCTAACAGGGGAACTAATGAAAAACTGTTTTTT